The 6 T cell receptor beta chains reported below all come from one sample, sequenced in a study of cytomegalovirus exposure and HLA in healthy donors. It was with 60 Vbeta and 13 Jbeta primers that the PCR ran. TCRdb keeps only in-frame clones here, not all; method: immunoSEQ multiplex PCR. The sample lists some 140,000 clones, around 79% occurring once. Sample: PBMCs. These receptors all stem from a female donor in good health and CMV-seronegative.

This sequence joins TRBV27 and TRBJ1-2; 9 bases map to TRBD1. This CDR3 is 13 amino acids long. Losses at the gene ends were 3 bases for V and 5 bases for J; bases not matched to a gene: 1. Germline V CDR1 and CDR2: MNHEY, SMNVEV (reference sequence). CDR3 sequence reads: CASSFGTGYGYTF. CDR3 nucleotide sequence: TGTGCCAGCAGTTTCGGGACAGGGTATGGCTACACCTTC.

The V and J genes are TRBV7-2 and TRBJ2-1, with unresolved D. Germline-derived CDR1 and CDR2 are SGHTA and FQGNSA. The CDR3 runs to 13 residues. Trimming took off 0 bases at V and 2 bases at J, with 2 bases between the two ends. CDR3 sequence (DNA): TGTGCCAGCAGCTTAGCCGCCTACAATGAGCAGTTCTTC. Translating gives CASSLAAYNEQFF.

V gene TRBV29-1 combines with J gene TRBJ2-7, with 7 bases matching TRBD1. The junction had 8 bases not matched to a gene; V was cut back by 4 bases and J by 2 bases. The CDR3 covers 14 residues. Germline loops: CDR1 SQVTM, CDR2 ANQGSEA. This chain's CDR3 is CSVASGQGAYEQYF. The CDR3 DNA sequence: TGCAGCGTTGCGTCGGGGCAGGGGGCCTACGAGCAGTACTTC.

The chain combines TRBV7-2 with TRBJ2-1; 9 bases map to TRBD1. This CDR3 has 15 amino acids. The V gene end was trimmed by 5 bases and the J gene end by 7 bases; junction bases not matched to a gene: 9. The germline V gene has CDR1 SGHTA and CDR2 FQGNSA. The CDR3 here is CASSRPGQGSNEQFF. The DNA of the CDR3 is TGTGCCAGCAGCCGCCCGGGACAGGGATCAAATGAGCAGTTCTTC.

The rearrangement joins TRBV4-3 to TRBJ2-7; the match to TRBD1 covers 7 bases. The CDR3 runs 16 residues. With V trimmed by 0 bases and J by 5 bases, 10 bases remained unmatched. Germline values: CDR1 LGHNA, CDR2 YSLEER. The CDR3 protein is CASSQDWTGFTHEQYF. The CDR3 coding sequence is TGCGCCAGCAGCCAAGATTGGACAGGATTTACTCACGAGCAGTACTTC.

CDR3 sequence reads: CASSLRGGRTYNEQFF. The CDR3 DNA reads TGCGCCAGCAGCTTGAGAGGCGGGAGAACCTACAATGAGCAGTTCTTC. The chain couples TRBV5-1 to TRBJ2-1; TRBD2 agrees at 7 bases. Per the germline V gene, CDR1 is SGHRS and CDR2 is YFSETQ. The CDR3 is made up of 16 amino acids. V trimming: 1 base; J trimming: 2 bases; junction bases outside the gene matches: 6.